This TCR beta chain was captured in a study of control samples from healthy donors and cancer patients. Germline V gives CDR1 SNHLY, CDR2 FYNNEI. The CDR3 contains 15 residues. V lost 7 bases and J lost 0; bases outside the gene matches: 5. Assay used: immunoSEQ multiplex PCR; TCRdb lists only in-frame clones, some missing. This sample carries about 41,000 clones, 94% of them seen once, and the ten largest clones take about 24%. V gene TRBV2 combines with J gene TRBJ2-1; 8 bases line up with TRBD2. This TCR derives from a man in his 60s in good health. The sample consisted of blood. The CDR3 here is CASTVSGSSYNEQFF. The CDR3 region has the DNA TGTGCCAGCACAGTAAGCGGGAGCTCCTACAATGAGCAGTTCTTC.